These T cell receptor beta chains were read from a single sample in a study of OX40 agonist ivuxolimab in advanced cancers. The data were produced by immunoSEQ multiplex PCR, yet TCRdb's version contains in-frame clones alone and is incomplete. The data contain 100,000 or so clones, 95% to 97% of them singletons. The specimen comprised CD4+ or CD8+ T cells sorted from blood, sampled in a trial of the OX40 agonist ivuxolimab. The receptors were gathered from an adult with an advanced solid tumor such as melanoma, head and neck, liver or kidney cancer. CDR3s leave out the opening cysteine and the closing phenylalanine or tryptophan. The order of the fields is J gene, V gene, CDR3 protein.

j_gene: TRBJ2-7
v_gene: TRBV9
CDR3aa: ASSGTGTGGLYEQY

j_gene: TRBJ1-2
v_gene: TRBV5-1
CDR3aa: ASTDDYGYT

j_gene: TRBJ2-7
v_gene: TRBV5-6
CDR3aa: ASSLTGAYEQY

j_gene: TRBJ1-4
v_gene: TRBV4-2
CDR3aa: ASSPTGGNEKLF

j_gene: TRBJ2-7
v_gene: TRBV30
CDR3aa: AWSATAYEQY

j_gene: TRBJ1-1
v_gene: TRBV19
CDR3aa: ASSNEGRVNTEAF

j_gene: TRBJ2-1
v_gene: TRBV27
CDR3aa: ASSPAGENEQF

j_gene: TRBJ2-1
v_gene: TRBV29-1
CDR3aa: SGLPYQTSGSGNEQF

j_gene: TRBJ2-1
v_gene: TRBV11-3
CDR3aa: ASSLQGSDEQF

j_gene: TRBJ2-3
v_gene: TRBV4-2
CDR3aa: ASSHHLAGGADTQY

j_gene: TRBJ2-7
v_gene: TRBV2
CDR3aa: ASSDGSSPY

j_gene: TRBJ1-1
v_gene: TRBV4-2
CDR3aa: ASSQVLTGTTNTEAF

j_gene: TRBJ1-2
v_gene: TRBV7-2
CDR3aa: ASSLGAGYGYT

j_gene: TRBJ1-3
v_gene: TRBV27
CDR3aa: ASSSTGLAGNTIY

j_gene: TRBJ1-1
v_gene: TRBV7-4
CDR3aa: ASSLRGVNTEAF

j_gene: TRBJ1-5
v_gene: TRBV5-6
CDR3aa: ASSLEGGGRPQH

j_gene: TRBJ2-1
v_gene: TRBV6-5
CDR3aa: ASSYGGENEQF

j_gene: TRBJ2-1
v_gene: TRBV6-1
CDR3aa: ASSKGRVEGNEQF